This TCR beta chain derives from a study of blood T cell repertoires in COVID-19. Looking at the study overall: Sources were T cells, B-cell-depleted T cells, or PBMCs; the material itself was cDNA or gDNA.

Some clones are missing from TCRdb's copy, which holds only in-frame ones; the method was immunoSEQ multiplex PCR. The data contain tens of thousands of clones, around 83% of them seen just once; the ten biggest clones take up 35% to 55%. The CDR3 length is 16 residues. In germline, CDR1 is LNHNV, CDR2 YYDKDF (reference sequence). Trimming left V 0 bases short and J 6 bases short, with 17 bases between. This chain links TRBV15 with TRBJ1-2; possibly TRBD1 for D (6 bases). This receptor was obtained from a woman older than 75 with acute or convalescent COVID-19. The source material was peripheral blood. The CDR3 protein is CATSRDRAGARDGYTF. CDR3 bases: TGTGCCACCAGCAGAGATCGGGCAGGGGCAAGGGATGGCTACACCTTC.